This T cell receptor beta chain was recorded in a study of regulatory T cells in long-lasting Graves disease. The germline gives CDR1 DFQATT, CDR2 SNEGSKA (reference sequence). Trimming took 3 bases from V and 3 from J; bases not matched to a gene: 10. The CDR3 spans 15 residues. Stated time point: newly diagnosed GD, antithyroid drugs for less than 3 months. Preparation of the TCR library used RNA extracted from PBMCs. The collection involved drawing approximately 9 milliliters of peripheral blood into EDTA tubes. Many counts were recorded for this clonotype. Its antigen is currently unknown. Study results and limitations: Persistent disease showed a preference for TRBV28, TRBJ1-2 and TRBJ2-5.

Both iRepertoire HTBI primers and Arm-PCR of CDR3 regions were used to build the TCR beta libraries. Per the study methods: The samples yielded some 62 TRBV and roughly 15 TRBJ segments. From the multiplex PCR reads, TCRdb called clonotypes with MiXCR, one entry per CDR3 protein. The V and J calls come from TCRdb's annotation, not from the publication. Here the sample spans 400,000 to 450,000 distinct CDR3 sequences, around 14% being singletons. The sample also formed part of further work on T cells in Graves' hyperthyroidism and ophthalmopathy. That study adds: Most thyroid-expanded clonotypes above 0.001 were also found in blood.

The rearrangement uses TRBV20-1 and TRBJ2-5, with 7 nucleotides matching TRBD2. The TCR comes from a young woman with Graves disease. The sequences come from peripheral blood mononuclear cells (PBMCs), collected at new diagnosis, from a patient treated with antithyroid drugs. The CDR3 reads CSASFATSTKETQYF. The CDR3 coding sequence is TGCAGTGCTAGTTTTGCGACTAGCACAAAAGAGACCCAGTACTTC.